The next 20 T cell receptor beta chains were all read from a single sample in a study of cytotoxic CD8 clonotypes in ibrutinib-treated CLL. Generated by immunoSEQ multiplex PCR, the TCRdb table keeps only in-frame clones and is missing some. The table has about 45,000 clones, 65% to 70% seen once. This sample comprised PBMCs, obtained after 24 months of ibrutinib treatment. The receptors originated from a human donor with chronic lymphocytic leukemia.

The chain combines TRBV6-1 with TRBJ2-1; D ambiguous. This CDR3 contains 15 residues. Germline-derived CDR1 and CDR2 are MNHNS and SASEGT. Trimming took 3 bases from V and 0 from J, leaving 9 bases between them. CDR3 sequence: CASSDVIRSYNEQFF. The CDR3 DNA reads TGTGCCAGCAGTGACGTCATCCGCTCCTACAATGAGCAGTTCTTC.

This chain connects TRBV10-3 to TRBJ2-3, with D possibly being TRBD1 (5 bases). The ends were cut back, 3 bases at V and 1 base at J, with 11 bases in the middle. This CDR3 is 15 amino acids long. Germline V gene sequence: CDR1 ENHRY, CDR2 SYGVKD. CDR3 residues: CAISDMGRGTDTQYF. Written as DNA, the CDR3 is TGTGCCATCAGTGATATGGGGCGCGGCACAGATACGCAGTATTTT.

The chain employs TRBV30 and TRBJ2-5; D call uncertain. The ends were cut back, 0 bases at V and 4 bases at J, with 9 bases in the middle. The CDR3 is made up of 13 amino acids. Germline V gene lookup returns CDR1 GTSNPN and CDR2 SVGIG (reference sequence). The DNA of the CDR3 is TGTGCCTGGAGTGTCCGTACCGGAGAGACCCAGTACTTC. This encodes CAWSVRTGETQYF.

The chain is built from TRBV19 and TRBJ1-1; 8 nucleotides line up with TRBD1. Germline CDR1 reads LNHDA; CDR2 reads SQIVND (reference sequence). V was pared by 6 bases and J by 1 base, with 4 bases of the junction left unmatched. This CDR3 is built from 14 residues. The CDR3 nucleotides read TGTGCCAGTAGGAGCAGGGGGCAGAACACTGAAGCTTTCTTT. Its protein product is CASRSRGQNTEAFF.

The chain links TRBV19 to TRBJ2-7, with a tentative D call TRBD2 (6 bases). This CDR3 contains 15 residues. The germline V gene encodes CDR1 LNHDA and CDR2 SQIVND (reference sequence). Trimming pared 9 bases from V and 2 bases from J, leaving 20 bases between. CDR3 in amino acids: CASPASGLTPYEQYF. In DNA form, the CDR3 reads TGTGCCAGCCCCGCTTCGGGACTTACACCCTACGAGCAGTACTTC.

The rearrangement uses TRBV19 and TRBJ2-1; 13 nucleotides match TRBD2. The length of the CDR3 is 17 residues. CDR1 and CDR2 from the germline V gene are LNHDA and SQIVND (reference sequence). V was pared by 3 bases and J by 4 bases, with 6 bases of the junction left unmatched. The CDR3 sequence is CASSMGGLAGKYNEQFF. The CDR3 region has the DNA TGTGCCAGTAGTATGGGGGGACTAGCGGGGAAATACAATGAGCAGTTCTTC.

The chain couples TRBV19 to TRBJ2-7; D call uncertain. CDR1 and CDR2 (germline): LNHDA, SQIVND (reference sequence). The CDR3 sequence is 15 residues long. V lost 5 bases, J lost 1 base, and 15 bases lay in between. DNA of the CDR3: TGTGCCAGTAGTCCAACTGAGACCGGTTCCTACGAGCAGTACTTC. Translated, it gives CASSPTETGSYEQYF. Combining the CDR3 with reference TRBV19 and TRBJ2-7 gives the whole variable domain DGGITQSPKYLFRKEGQNVTLSCEQNLNHDAMYWYRQDPGQGLRLIYYSQIVNDFQKGDIAEGYSVSREKKESFPLTVTSAQKNPTAFYLCASSPTETGSYEQYFGPGTRLTVT.

The CDR3 reads CASRRTSSTDTQYF. The CDR3 DNA sequence: TGCGCCAGCCGTCGGACTAGCAGCACAGATACGCAGTATTTT. The rearrangement joins TRBV5-1 to TRBJ2-3; 8 bases line up with TRBD2. The germline V gene encodes CDR1 SGHRS and CDR2 YFSETQ. The V segment lost 7 bases and the J segment 0 bases; nucleotides outside the gene matches: 4. CDR3 length: 14 amino acids.

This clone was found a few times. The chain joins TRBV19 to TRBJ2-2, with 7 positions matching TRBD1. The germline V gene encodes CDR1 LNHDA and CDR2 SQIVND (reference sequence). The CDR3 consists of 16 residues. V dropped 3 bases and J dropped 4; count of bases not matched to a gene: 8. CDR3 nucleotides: TGTGCCAGTAGTATCAAGACAGGGATAAGCACCGGGGAGCTGTTTTTT. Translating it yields CASSIKTGISTGELFF.

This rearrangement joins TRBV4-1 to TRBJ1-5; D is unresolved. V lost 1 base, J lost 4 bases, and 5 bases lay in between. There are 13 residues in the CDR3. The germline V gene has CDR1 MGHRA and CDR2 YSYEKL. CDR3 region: CASSQALNQPQHF. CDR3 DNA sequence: TGCGCCAGCAGCCAAGCGTTAAATCAGCCCCAGCATTTT.

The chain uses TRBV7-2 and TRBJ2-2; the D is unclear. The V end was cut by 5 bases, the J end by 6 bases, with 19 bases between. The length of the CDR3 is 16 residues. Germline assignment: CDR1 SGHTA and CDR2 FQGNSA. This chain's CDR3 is CASSTPPGGLPGELFF. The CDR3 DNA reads TGTGCCAGCAGCACCCCCCCAGGTGGTCTTCCCGGGGAGCTGTTTTTT.

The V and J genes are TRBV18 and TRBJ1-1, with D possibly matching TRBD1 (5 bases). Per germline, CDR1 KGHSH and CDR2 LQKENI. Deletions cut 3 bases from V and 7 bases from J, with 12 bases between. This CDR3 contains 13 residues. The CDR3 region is CASSPWDEDEAFF. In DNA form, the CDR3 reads TGTGCCAGCTCACCCTGGGACGAAGATGAAGCTTTCTTT.

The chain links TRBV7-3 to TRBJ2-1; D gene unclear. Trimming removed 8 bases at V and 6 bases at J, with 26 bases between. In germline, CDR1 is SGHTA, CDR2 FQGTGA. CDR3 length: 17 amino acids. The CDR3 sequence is CASSLRASPFLPNEQFF. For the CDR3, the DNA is TGTGCCAGCTCCTTAAGGGCTAGTCCCTTCCTCCCCAATGAGCAGTTCTTC. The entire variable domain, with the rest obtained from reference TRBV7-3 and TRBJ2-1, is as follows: GAGVSQTPSNKVTEKGKYVELRCDPISGHTALYWYRQSLGQGPEFLIYFQGTGAADDSGLPNDRFFAVRPEGSVSTLKIQRTERGDSAVYLCASSLRASPFLPNEQFFGPGTRLTVL.

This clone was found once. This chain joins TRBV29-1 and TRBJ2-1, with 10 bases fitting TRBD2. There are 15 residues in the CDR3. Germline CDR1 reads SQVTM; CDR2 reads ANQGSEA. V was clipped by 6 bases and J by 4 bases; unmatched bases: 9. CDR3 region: CSVGLTSGMYNEQFF. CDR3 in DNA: TGCAGCGTCGGGCTTACTAGCGGGATGTACAATGAGCAGTTCTTC.

The DNA for the CDR3 is TGCGCCAGCAGCTTGGAACAGCCATCAGATACGCAGTATTTT. Protein: CASSLEQPSDTQYF. The rearrangement uses TRBV5-1 and TRBJ2-3; no reliable D call. Trimming removed 0 bases at V and 4 bases at J, with 9 bases between. Germline CDR1 is SGHRS and CDR2 is YFSETQ. The CDR3 has 14 residues.

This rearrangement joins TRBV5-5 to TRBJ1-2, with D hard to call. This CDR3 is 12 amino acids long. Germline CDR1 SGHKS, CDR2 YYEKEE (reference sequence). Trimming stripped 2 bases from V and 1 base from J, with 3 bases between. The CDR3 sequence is CASSFDNYGYTF. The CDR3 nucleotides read TGTGCCAGCAGCTTCGATAACTATGGCTACACCTTC.

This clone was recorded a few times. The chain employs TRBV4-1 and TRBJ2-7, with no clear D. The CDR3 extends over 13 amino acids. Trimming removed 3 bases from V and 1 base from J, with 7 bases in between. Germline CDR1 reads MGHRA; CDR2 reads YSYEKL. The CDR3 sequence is CASSHTQSYEQYF. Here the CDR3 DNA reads TGCGCCAGCAGCCACACTCAATCCTACGAGCAGTACTTC.

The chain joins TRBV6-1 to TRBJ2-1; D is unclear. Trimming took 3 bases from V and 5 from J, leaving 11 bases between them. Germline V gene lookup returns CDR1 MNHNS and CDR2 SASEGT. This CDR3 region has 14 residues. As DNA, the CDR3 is TGTGCCAGCAGTGATTGGCTAGTCGACAATGAGCAGTTCTTC. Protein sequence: CASSDWLVDNEQFF.

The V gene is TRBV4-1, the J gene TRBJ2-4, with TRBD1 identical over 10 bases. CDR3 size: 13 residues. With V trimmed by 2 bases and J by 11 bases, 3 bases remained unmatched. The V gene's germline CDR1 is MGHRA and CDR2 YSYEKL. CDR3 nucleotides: TGCGCCAGCAGCCAATGGGACAGGGGAGTTCAGTACTTC. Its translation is CASSQWDRGVQYF.

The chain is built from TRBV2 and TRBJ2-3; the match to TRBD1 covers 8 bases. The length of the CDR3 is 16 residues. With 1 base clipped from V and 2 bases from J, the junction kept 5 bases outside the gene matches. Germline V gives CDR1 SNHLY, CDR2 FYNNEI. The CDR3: CASSEEDRADTDTQYF. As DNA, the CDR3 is TGTGCCAGCAGTGAAGAGGACAGGGCCGACACAGATACGCAGTATTTT.